Below are 17 T cell receptor beta chains sequenced from a single sample in a study of shared clonotypes between healthy human individuals. Clones were read by immunoSEQ multiplex PCR, and TCRdb kept only the in-frame ones, dropping some. The profile shows roughly 720,000 clones, about nine tenths of them singletons. The sequenced sample was memory CD8+ T cells from PBMCs. Subset denoted: CD45RO+ cells pooled with CCR7-negative TemRA cells. Receptor source: a man aged 18 to 29 in good health. Some clones in this sample may be carry-over from other donors' samples.

The gene calls are TRBV13 and TRBJ1-5, with D possibly matching TRBD1 (6 bases). Germline V gene sequence: CDR1 PRHDT, CDR2 FYEKMQ (reference sequence). Trimming removed 4 bases from V and 7 bases from J, with 11 bases in between. This CDR3 is built from 13 residues. The CDR3 sequence: CASSSTRGQPQHF. The CDR3 DNA is TGTGCCAGCAGCTCCACCAGGGGCCAGCCCCAGCATTTT. Variable domain in full (rest from reference TRBV13 and TRBJ1-5): AAGVIQSPRHLIKEKRETATLKCYPIPRHDTVYWYQQGPGQDPQFLISFYEKMQSDKGSIPDRFSAQQFSDYHSELNMSSLELGDSALYFCASSSTRGQPQHFGDGTRLSIL.

The rearrangement links TRBV28 to TRBJ2-2; 9 nucleotides agree with TRBD2. The CDR3 sequence is 18 residues long. The ends lost 2 bases at V and 4 bases at J; junction bases unmatched: 11. Germline V gene lookup returns CDR1 MDHEN and CDR2 SYDVKM. CDR3 protein: CASSLVLAGDLGTGELFF. CDR3 nucleotides: TGTGCCAGCAGTTTAGTTTTAGCGGGAGATTTGGGCACCGGGGAGCTGTTTTTT. Full variable domain (missing parts from reference TRBV28 and TRBJ2-2): DVKVTQSSRYLVKRTGEKVFLECVQDMDHENMFWYRQDPGLGLRLIYFSYDVKMKEKGDIPEGYSVSREKKERFSLILESASTNQTSMYLCASSLVLAGDLGTGELFFGEGSRLTVL.

The V and J genes are TRBV12-5 and TRBJ2-3, with a weak D call TRBD2 (5 bases). Germline CDR1 and CDR2: LGHNT and FRNRAP. The ends were cut back, 0 bases at V and 2 bases at J, with 15 bases in the middle. The CDR3 runs 17 residues. The CDR3 coding sequence is TGTGCTAGTGGTTTGGTACTCGGAGGTTCGTACACAGATACGCAGTATTTT. Its protein product is CASGLVLGGSYTDTQYF. Filled out from reference TRBV12-5 and TRBJ2-3, the complete variable domain reads DARVTQTPRHKVTEMGQEVTMRCQPILGHNTVFWYRQTMMQGLELLAYFRNRAPLDDSGMPKDRFSAEMPDATLATLKIQPSEPRDSAVYFCASGLVLGGSYTDTQYFGPGTRLTVL.

This sequence joins TRBV9 and TRBJ2-7; no reliable D call. The CDR3 totals 12 residues. V shed 3 bases and J shed 6 bases, with 10 bases lying between them. Germline CDR1 is SGDLS and CDR2 is YYNGEE. This chain's CDR3 is CASSAVPFEQYF. CDR3 DNA: TGTGCCAGCAGCGCGGTCCCCTTCGAGCAGTACTTC.

J is TRBJ2-7 and V is TRBV4-1, with 10 bases aligning to TRBD1. Germline V gene lookup returns CDR1 MGHRA and CDR2 YSYEKL. CDR3 length equals 16 residues. V lost 1 base, J lost 1 base, and 4 bases stayed unmatched. The CDR3 loop is CASSQADRGLSYEQYF. CDR3 nucleotides: TGCGCCAGCAGCCAAGCCGACAGGGGGCTTTCCTACGAGCAGTACTTC.

This rearrangement joins TRBV28 to TRBJ2-7, with D possibly being TRBD2 (7 bases). Per the germline V gene, CDR1 is MDHEN and CDR2 is SYDVKM. V was trimmed by 2 bases and J by 7 bases, leaving 15 bases between them. The CDR3 loop spans 14 amino acids. The CDR3 bases are TGTGCCAGCAGTTTAGAACGGGGGGCGAATGAGCAGTACTTC. It codes for CASSLERGANEQYF.

The chain links TRBV30 to TRBJ1-3; the D gene is possibly TRBD1 (6 bases). The V gene lost 8 bases and the J gene lost 4 bases, with 12 bases spanning the gap. Germline V gives CDR1 GTSNPN, CDR2 SVGIG (reference sequence). The CDR3 is made up of 12 amino acids. CDR3 amino acids: CAQRGDGNTIYF. The CDR3 region has the DNA TGTGCCCAAAGGGGGGACGGAAACACCATATATTTT.

The chain uses TRBV7-3 and TRBJ2-1; 7 bases agree with TRBD1. Germline CDR1 and CDR2: SGHTA and FQGTGA. J lost 0 bases, V lost 4 bases, and 9 bases had no gene match. The CDR3 extends over 17 amino acids. The CDR3 bases are TGTGCCAGCAGCTCAGGACAGGTACTCCCCTCCTACAATGAGCAGTTCTTC. Residues: CASSSGQVLPSYNEQFF.

The chain links TRBV28 to TRBJ1-3; no reliable D call. V shed 5 bases and J shed 0 bases, with 5 bases lying between them. Germline V lookup: CDR1 MDHEN, CDR2 SYDVKM. The CDR3 length is 13 residues. In DNA, the CDR3 is TGTGCCAGCAGTCCCGACTCTGGAAACACCATATATTTT. Encoded protein: CASSPDSGNTIYF.

This chain uses TRBV9 with TRBJ2-1; no definite D call. CDR3 length equals 17 residues. Germline lookup yields CDR1 SGDLS and CDR2 YYNGEE. V was clipped by 3 bases and J by 0 bases, with 16 bases between them. CDR3 loop: CASSANPVVGSYNEQFF. DNA for the CDR3: TGTGCCAGCAGCGCAAACCCGGTCGTAGGCTCCTACAATGAGCAGTTCTTC. Full variable domain (missing parts from reference TRBV9 and TRBJ2-1): DSGVTQTPKHLITATGQRVTLRCSPRSGDLSVYWYQQSLDQGLQFLIQYYNGEERAKGNILERFSAQQFPDLHSELNLSSLELGDSALYFCASSANPVVGSYNEQFFGPGTRLTVL.

The chain carries TRBV9 and TRBJ1-2; TRBD1 might be the D (5 bases). Germline loops: CDR1 SGDLS, CDR2 YYNGEE. Deletions cut 3 bases from V and 3 bases from J, with 15 bases between. The CDR3 runs to 15 residues. The chain's CDR3 is CASSAFGGDYYGYTF. The DNA of the CDR3 is TGTGCCAGCAGCGCATTTGGGGGGGATTACTATGGCTACACCTTC. Variable domain in full (rest from reference TRBV9 and TRBJ1-2): DSGVTQTPKHLITATGQRVTLRCSPRSGDLSVYWYQQSLDQGLQFLIQYYNGEERAKGNILERFSAQQFPDLHSELNLSSLELGDSALYFCASSAFGGDYYGYTFGSGTRLTVV.

The chain uses TRBV7-9 and TRBJ2-7; 12 nucleotides line up with TRBD1. The CDR3 covers 15 residues. Germline V CDR1 and CDR2: SEHNR, FQNEAQ (reference sequence). The ends lost 5 bases at V and 4 bases at J; junction bases unmatched: 6. CDR3 bases: TGTGCCAGCAGCCCGGGACAGGGGGCGCTTTACGAGCAGTACTTC. Translation gives CASSPGQGALYEQYF.

The genes are TRBV5-8 and TRBJ2-7; D gene uncertain. Germline CDR1 SGHTS, CDR2 YDEGEE. The CDR3 length is 11 residues. The V end lost 1 base, the J end lost 4 bases, and 3 bases lay between the germline ends. CDR3 loop: CASSLRYEQYF. DNA of the CDR3: TGTGCCAGCAGCTTGCGATACGAGCAGTACTTC.

The V gene is TRBV7-3, the J gene TRBJ1-1, with D hard to call. The CDR3 has 14 residues. The germline V gene encodes CDR1 SGHTA and CDR2 FQGTGA. V shed 6 bases and J shed 3 bases, with 14 bases lying between them. The CDR3 reads CASSVDTDHTEAFF. CDR3 coding DNA: TGTGCCAGCAGTGTAGACACGGACCACACTGAAGCTTTCTTT.

This chain uses TRBV30 with TRBJ1-1, with 8 bases fitting TRBD1. The germline CDR1 and CDR2 sequences are GTSNPN and SVGIG (reference sequence). This CDR3 comprises 13 residues. V gave up 1 base and J gave up 6 bases; unmatched junction bases: 4. CDR3 in amino acids: CAWSGRGQPEAFF. CDR3 coding DNA: TGTGCCTGGAGTGGCAGGGGGCAACCTGAAGCTTTCTTT. The full variable domain, completed using reference TRBV30 and TRBJ1-1, is SQTIHQWPATLVQPVGSPLSLECTVEGTSNPNLYWYRQAAGRGLQLLFYSVGIGQISSEVPQNLSASRPQDRQFILSSKKLLLSDSGFYLCAWSGRGQPEAFFGQGTRLTVV.

The count of this clone is one. The gene calls are TRBV12-5 and TRBJ1-2; D gene unclear. Germline assignment: CDR1 LGHNT and CDR2 FRNRAP. Trimming pared 5 bases from V and 4 bases from J, leaving 17 bases between. The CDR3 loop spans 15 amino acids. CDR3 sequence (DNA): TGTGCTAGTGGTCCCGCCCTAGACCTGACCTATGGCTACACCTTC. Its protein product is CASGPALDLTYGYTF. The complete variable domain, with remaining parts taken from reference TRBV12-5 and TRBJ1-2, reads DARVTQTPRHKVTEMGQEVTMRCQPILGHNTVFWYRQTMMQGLELLAYFRNRAPLDDSGMPKDRFSAEMPDATLATLKIQPSEPRDSAVYFCASGPALDLTYGYTFGSGTRLTVV.

This clone was recorded once. Within the sample, other DNA sequences also encode this same CDR3. The chain couples TRBV4-1 to TRBJ2-5; unclear D gene. This CDR3 region has 13 residues. V dropped 0 bases and J dropped 5 bases, with 7 bases sitting between them. Germline CDR1 is MGHRA and CDR2 is YSYEKL. The CDR3 is CASSQDFEETQYF. CDR3 in DNA: TGCGCCAGCAGCCAAGATTTCGAGGAGACCCAGTACTTC.